This TCR beta chain came from a study of blood T cell repertoires in COVID-19. Study-level background: Sample material is recorded as cDNA or gDNA derived from T cells, B-cell-depleted T cells, or PBMCs.

This clone was recorded only once. This CDR3 is built from 15 residues. TCRdb's table, derived via immunoSEQ multiplex PCR, lists solely in-frame clones and lacks some. The table shows around 200,000 clones, with less than 80% occurring only once. Material: peripheral blood. The clonotype originates from a woman aged 45-60 years with acute or convalescent COVID-19. The genes are TRBV21-1 and TRBJ1-6; the table calls TRBD1, which could not be checked here. TRBV21-1 is marked as a pseudogene. CDR3 protein: CASSPRPTGSSPLHF. The DNA for the CDR3 is TGTGCCAGCAGCCCGCGCCCGACAGGATCTTCACCCCTCCACTTT.